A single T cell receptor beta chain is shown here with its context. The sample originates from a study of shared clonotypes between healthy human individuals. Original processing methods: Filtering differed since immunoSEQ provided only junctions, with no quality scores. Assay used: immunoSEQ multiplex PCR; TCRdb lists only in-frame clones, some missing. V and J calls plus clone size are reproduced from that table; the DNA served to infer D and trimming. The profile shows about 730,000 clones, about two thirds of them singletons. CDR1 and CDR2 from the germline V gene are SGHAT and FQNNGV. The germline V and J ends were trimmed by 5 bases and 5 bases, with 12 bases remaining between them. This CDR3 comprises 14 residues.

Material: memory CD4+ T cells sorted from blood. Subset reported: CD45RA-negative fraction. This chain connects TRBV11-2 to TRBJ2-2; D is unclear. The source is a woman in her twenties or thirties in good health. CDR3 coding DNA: TGTGCCAGCAGCCCAAGAAGGGATACCGGGGAGCTGTTTTTT. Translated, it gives CASSPRRDTGELFF.